The present TCR beta chain was sequenced within a study of T cells expressing NK-cell markers. TCRdb reprocessed the 5' RACE reads, with one entry per CDR3 protein and no DNA. The sample yields roughly 380,000 distinct CDR3 sequences, of which the top ten take up roughly 5.2%. Looked up from germline, CDR1 is SGHTA and CDR2 is FQGNSA. The CDR3 contains 16 residues. The clonotype originates from a man aged 18-75 years in good health. J is TRBJ2-2 and V is TRBV7-2; TCRdb returns TRBD1, unconfirmable since there is no DNA. Sequenced material: blood T cells: a sorted CD56 or NKG2C T cell subset, CD4+ or CD8+ T cells, or bulk PBMC T cells (not recorded which). This CDR3 reads CASSRHETGYTGELFF.